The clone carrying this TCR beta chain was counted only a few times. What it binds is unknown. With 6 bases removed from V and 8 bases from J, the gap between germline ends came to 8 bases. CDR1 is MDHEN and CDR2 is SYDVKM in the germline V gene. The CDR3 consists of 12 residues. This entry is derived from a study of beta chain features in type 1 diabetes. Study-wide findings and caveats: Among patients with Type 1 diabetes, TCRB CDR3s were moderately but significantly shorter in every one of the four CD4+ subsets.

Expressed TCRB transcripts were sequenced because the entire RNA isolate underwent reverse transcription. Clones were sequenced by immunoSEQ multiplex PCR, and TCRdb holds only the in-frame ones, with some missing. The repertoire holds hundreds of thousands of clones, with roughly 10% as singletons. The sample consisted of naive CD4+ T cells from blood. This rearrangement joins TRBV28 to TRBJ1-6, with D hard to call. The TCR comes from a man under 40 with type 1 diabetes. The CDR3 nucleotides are TGTGCCAGCAGGACACTAGATTCACCCCTCCACTTT. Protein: CASRTLDSPLHF.